A single sample is the source of the 6 T cell receptor beta chains below, sequenced in a study of blood T cells in healthy people across ages. PCR was performed a second time for roughly 7 to 11 cycles using a sample-barcoded 5' primer and a J-beta primer mix. TCRdb independently ran MiXCR on the 5' RACE reads; one entry per CDR3 protein. The table lists 1,100,000 or so distinct CDR3 sequences, around 43% of them singletons. Specimen: blood. The receptor set was obtained from a woman aged 60-70 years in good health.

The chain uses TRBV6-2 or TRBV6-3 and TRBJ2-3; the D gene is possibly TRBD2 (6 bases). The CDR3 covers 14 residues. Between the trimmed V and J ends, which lost 2 bases and 5 bases, there was a span of 11 bases. In germline, CDR1 is MNHEY, CDR2 SVGEGT. The DNA for the CDR3 is TGTGCCAGCAGTTACGGGGGTAGCGGAGATACGCAGTATTTT. It codes for CASSYGGSGDTQYF.

The chain links TRBV4-1 to TRBJ2-3; TRBD1 aligns across 7 bases. Germline trimming cut 1 base from V and 9 bases from J; bases unmatched to any gene: 10. Germline V gene data show CDR1 as MGHRA and CDR2 as YSYEKL. This CDR3 comprises 15 residues. The CDR3 DNA reads TGCGCCAGCAGCCAAGGGCCTTCGACAGGGTCCACGCAGTATTTT. Translation gives CASSQGPSTGSTQYF.

The rearrangement joins TRBV10-3 to TRBJ2-1; TRBD2 matches at 10 bases. This CDR3 spans 15 amino acids. The germline CDR1 and CDR2 sequences are ENHRY and SYGVKD. Unmatched junction bases numbered 2, after V lost 2 bases and J lost 4 bases. CDR3 nucleotides: TGTGCCATCAGTGAGCATAGCGGGAGGTACAATGAGCAGTTCTTC. Protein sequence: CAISEHSGRYNEQFF.

This clonotype has just one count. Relative to the germline gene, one junction end is altered; a read error may explain this. The V and J genes are TRBV27 and TRBJ1-2; no reliable D call. CDR3 size: 15 residues. The germline gives CDR1 MNHEY, CDR2 SMNVEV (reference sequence). The CDR3 DNA reads as TGTGCCAGCAGTTCGAGAGATCCCAATGTCTATGGCTGCACCTTC. It yields the protein CASSSRDPNVYGCTF.

The chain combines TRBV4-1 with TRBJ1-1, with TRBD1 as a possible D gene (6 bases). The CDR3 spans 15 residues. Between the trimmed V and J ends, which lost 3 bases and 1 base, there was a span of 12 bases. Germline CDR1 MGHRA, CDR2 YSYEKL. CDR3 DNA: TGCGCCAGCAGCCAGACGGGGGCGAGGAACACTGAAGCTTTCTTT. Translated, it gives CASSQTGARNTEAFF.

The V gene is TRBV7-2, the J gene TRBJ2-1; 8 bases match TRBD2. The length of the CDR3 is 16 residues. V was pared by 8 bases and J by 0 bases, with 9 bases of the junction left unmatched. The germline V gene has CDR1 SGHTA and CDR2 FQGNSA. CDR3 DNA: TGTGCCAGCCGTTCGGCGGGGACTAGCTCCTACAATGAGCAGTTCTTC. Translated, it gives CASRSAGTSSYNEQFF.